Included here is one T cell receptor (beta chain) sequence, with context. Its antigen is still unknown. No much larger clonotype is one base removed from it; base qualities were not supplied. The data stem from a study of blood T cell repertoires in COVID-19 (dated by TCRdb to 2018 to 2021). Regarding the study in general: Collaborator samples came from the United States, Italy and Spain and covered acute and convalescent phases of COVID-19. The material from the prospective study consisted of cDNA or gDNA derived from T cells, B-cell-depleted T cells, or PBMCs. Subjects who had been exposed to COVID-19, were actively infected with it, or had recovered from it provided the deeply sampled blood TCRbeta repertoires that made up the dataset. The repertoires were released in a freely available public database meant as a resource for research on the immune response to SARS-CoV-2. Samples were obtained from the ongoing ImmuneRACE study (first 160 participants) and from 1,200 or so subjects provided by 6 global collaborators. Nearly every sample came with metadata listing a de-identified subject ID, COVID-19 status, age in years and sex. Where available, HLA class I and class II types were obtained from metadata supplied by the sample provider rather than from assay-based typing. The paper's findings and limits, for the study overall: The amount of clinical and demographic metadata varied by source and participant and was provided uncurated.

The immunoSEQ Assay, a bias-controlled multiplex PCR, was used to amplify TCRbeta CDR3 regions from genomic DNA. The original pipeline was this. Nucleated cell counts per sample were estimated from amplification of reference gene primers within the assay. To quantify the absolute abundance of each unique TCRbeta CDR3 rearrangement, sequence reads were collapsed and filtered. For each sample, productive Simpson clonality was calculated by taking the square root of Simpson's diversity index across productive rearrangements. TCRdb's version of the immuneACCESS table is confined to in-frame rearrangements and falls short of the full clone set. An unresolved V gene accounts for under half of the shortfall where checked; the remainder is of unknown origin. The DNA gave D and trimming, while V, J and clone size come from that table. This sample holds about 190,000 clones; roughly 81% were observed only once. The top ten clones comprise around 11% of the sample.

At one collaborating source in Seattle, patients were enrolled during active infection and were followed longitudinally through the course of disease. The collaborating institutions used their own protocols to collect whole blood in K2EDTA tubes. For TCRbeta analysis, collaborators shipped samples as frozen whole blood, isolated PBMCs, or DNA extracted from either of those sample types. V lost 4 bases and J lost 10 bases; the stretch between them is 8 bases long. The CDR3, from cysteine to phenylalanine, totals 12 residues. Only the CDR3 DNA is retained, 36 bases long and in frame from the first base. Via the germline V gene, CDR1 is MNHEY and CDR2 SVGAGI.

The receptor was derived from a woman older than 75 with COVID-19, enrolled during active disease. The sample consisted of peripheral blood. The sequence links TRBV6-5 to TRBJ1-6; no D gene can be assigned with confidence. CDR3 sequence: CASSSRFSPLHF. At the DNA level, the sequence is TGTGCCAGCAGTTCTCGGTTCTCACCCCTCCACTTT.